This record looks at one T cell receptor beta chain sequence and its context. The antigen is undetermined. The table came from immunoSEQ multiplex PCR; TCRdb's copy has only in-frame clones and leaves some out. The table includes tens of thousands of clones, around nine tenths detected once. This entry is derived from a study of T cell responses to AZD1222 COVID-19 vaccine. The CDR3 loop spans 17 amino acids. Germline CDR1 is LGHNA and CDR2 is YSLEER. V dropped 0 bases and J dropped 4; count of bases not matched to a gene: 6. Study-level findings and limits: It should be noted that donors were predominantly white British and more often female, and clonal diversity was possibly underestimated.

The chain uses TRBV4-3 and TRBJ2-1, with 10 bases aligning to TRBD2. This TCR was sampled from an adult who received the AZD1222 COVID-19 vaccine. Sequencing used peripheral blood, obtained 28 days after the second AZD1222 dose. CDR3 residues: CASSQDYSGGPYNEQFF. The DNA of the CDR3 is TGCGCCAGCAGCCAAGATTATAGCGGGGGGCCATACAATGAGCAGTTCTTC.